Following are 2 T cell receptor beta chains from one sample sequenced in a study of OX40 agonist ivuxolimab in advanced cancers. Here immunoSEQ multiplex PCR was the method, and the copy in TCRdb shows in-frame clones only, minus some. The repertoire holds nearly 80,000 clones, with just under 85% as singletons. This specimen was CD4+ or CD8+ T cells sorted from blood, taken in a trial of the OX40 agonist ivuxolimab. The source of these receptors is an adult with an advanced solid tumor such as melanoma, head and neck, liver or kidney cancer.

V and J are TRBV4-1 and TRBJ1-1, with D possibly TRBD1 on 6 matching bases. The V end was cut by 4 bases, the J end by 3 bases, with 12 bases between. CDR1 and CDR2 (germline): MGHRA, YSYEKL. The CDR3 sequence is 14 residues long. CDR3 nucleotide sequence: TGCGCCAGCAGCCCAACAGGGCTCCACACTGAAGCTTTCTTT. This sequence encodes CASSPTGLHTEAFF.

The chain is built from TRBV11-2 and TRBJ2-7, with unresolved D. This CDR3 is built from 14 residues. V gave up 4 bases and J gave up 10 bases, with 20 bases separating them. The germline V gene has CDR1 SGHAT and CDR2 FQNNGV. CDR3 sequence reads: CASSYPGTVFYQYF. Here the CDR3 DNA reads TGTGCCAGCAGCTACCCAGGTACTGTTTTTTACCAGTACTTC. Looking up the rest from reference TRBV11-2 and TRBJ2-7 gives the full variable domain: EAGVAQSPRYKIIEKRQSVAFWCNPISGHATLYWYQQILGQGPKLLIQFQNNGVVDDSQLPKDRFSAERLKGVDSTLKIQPAKLEDSAVYLCASSYPGTVFYQYFGPGTRLTVT.